This is a list of T cell receptor beta chains from one sample in a study of shared clonotypes between healthy human individuals. Sequencing was performed with immunoSEQ multiplex PCR; in TCRdb, only in-frame clones are kept and a portion is missing. The table shows about 1.1 million clones, with approximately 80% occurring only once. The sample was memory CD4+ T cells from PBMCs. Source of these receptors: a man aged 18 to 29 in good health. Some clones in this sample may be carry-over from other donors' samples. CDR3s include the opening cysteine and the closing phenylalanine or tryptophan. The order of the fields is V gene, D gene, J gene, clone size, CDR3 protein, CDR3 DNA. D genes are given only for firm matches. Clone size is given for some rows only: seen once, a few or many times, or a class if the clone is expanded.

V: TRBV14; D: .; J: TRBJ1-1; size: .; CDR3: CASSLEQNTEAFF; DNA: TGTGCCAGCAGCCTGGAACAGAACACTGAAGCTTTCTTT
V: TRBV4-1; D: .; J: TRBJ1-1; size: .; CDR3: CASSQWSENTEAFF; DNA: TGCGCCAGCAGCCAATGGAGCGAGAACACTGAAGCTTTCTTT
V: TRBV30; D: .; J: TRBJ1-5; size: few; CDR3: CAWSHRNQPQHF; DNA: TGTGCCTGGAGTCATCGCAATCAGCCCCAGCATTTT
V: TRBV7-9; D: .; J: TRBJ2-5; size: once; CDR3: CASSYTTVETQYF; DNA: TGTGCCAGCAGCTACACGACCGTCGAGACCCAGTACTTC
V: TRBV11-2; D: TRBD2; J: TRBJ2-3; size: many; CDR3: CASSSRGGAGDTQYF; DNA: TGTGCCAGCAGCTCCCGGGGGGGGGCCGGAGATACGCAGTATTTT
V: TRBV15; D: .; J: TRBJ2-1; size: .; CDR3: CATSRDRNEQFF; DNA: TGTGCCACCAGCAGAGATCGAAATGAGCAGTTCTTC
V: TRBV5-1; D: .; J: TRBJ1-2; size: .; CDR3: CASRGLYGYTF; DNA: TGCGCCAGCCGTGGCCTCTATGGCTACACCTTC
V: TRBV28; D: TRBD1; J: TRBJ2-1; size: few; CDR3: CASLRQGRNNEQFF; DNA: TGTGCCAGTTTAAGACAGGGGAGGAACAATGAGCAGTTCTTC
V: TRBV5-1; D: .; J: TRBJ2-7; size: .; CDR3: CASSFRRRLGARINEQYF; DNA: TGCGCCAGCAGCTTCCGGCGGAGGTTGGGGGCCCGTATCAACGAGCAGTACTTC
V: TRBV7-3; D: TRBD1; J: TRBJ1-4; size: .; CDR3: CASSPGQGEKLFF; DNA: TGTGCCAGCAGCCCCGGACAGGGTGAAAAACTGTTTTTT
V: TRBV19; D: .; J: TRBJ2-3; size: few; CDR3: CASSTRGGVSTDTQYF; DNA: TGTGCCAGTAGTACCCGAGGGGGGGTTAGCACAGATACGCAGTATTTT
V: TRBV11-2; D: .; J: TRBJ2-7; size: .; CDR3: CASSPLQGQNYEQYF; DNA: TGTGCCAGCAGCCCCCTTCAGGGGCAGAACTACGAGCAGTACTTC
V: TRBV2; D: TRBD1; J: TRBJ2-7; size: .; CDR3: CASSELAGGQVGEQYF; DNA: TGTGCCAGCAGTGAACTCGCAGGGGGTCAGGTGGGCGAGCAGTACTTC
V: TRBV2; D: .; J: TRBJ2-7; size: .; CDR3: CASSEGGGVSYEQYF; DNA: TGTGCCAGCAGTGAAGGAGGGGGAGTCTCCTACGAGCAGTACTTC
V: TRBV10-2; D: TRBD2; J: TRBJ2-2; size: .; CDR3: CASSSSGSPNTGELFF; DNA: TGCGCCAGCAGTTCTAGCGGGAGTCCGAACACCGGGGAGCTGTTTTTT
V: TRBV6-6; D: .; J: TRBJ2-1; size: .; CDR3: CASSEKWSSYNEQFF; DNA: TGTGCCAGCAGTGAGAAGTGGAGCTCCTACAATGAGCAGTTCTTC
V: TRBV18; D: TRBD1; J: TRBJ1-1; size: .; CDR3: CASSPRVIQGAATEAFF; DNA: TGTGCCAGCTCACCACGGGTAATACAGGGGGCGGCTACTGAAGCTTTCTTT
V: TRBV16; D: .; J: TRBJ1-3; size: .; CDR3: CASSHIPSGNTIYF; DNA: TGTGCCAGCAGCCATATCCCCTCTGGAAACACCATATATTTT
V: TRBV5-1; D: .; J: TRBJ2-5; size: .; CDR3: CASTPSAEVGETQYF; DNA: TGCGCCAGCACTCCCTCCGCAGAGGTCGGAGAGACCCAGTACTTC
V: TRBV19; D: TRBD1; J: TRBJ1-5; size: .; CDR3: CASSIHRGRSQPQHF; DNA: TGTGCCAGTAGTATTCACAGGGGGAGAAGTCAGCCCCAGCATTTT
V: TRBV6-1; D: .; J: TRBJ2-4; size: .; CDR3: CASSPTGLAKNIQYF; DNA: TGTGCCAGCAGCCCCACAGGGTTAGCCAAAAACATTCAGTACTTC
V: TRBV7-3; D: TRBD1; J: TRBJ2-7; size: .; CDR3: CASSKTGGEQYF; DNA: TGTGCCAGCAGCAAGACAGGGGGCGAGCAGTACTTC
V: TRBV7-9; D: TRBD1; J: TRBJ1-4; size: .; CDR3: CASSLAARGHEKLFF; DNA: TGTGCCAGCAGCTTAGCCGCCAGGGGGCATGAAAAACTGTTTTTT
V: TRBV6-1; D: TRBD1; J: TRBJ1-2; size: .; CDR3: CASSEFGRTGDYGYTF; DNA: TGTGCCAGCAGTGAATTCGGGAGAACAGGGGACTATGGCTACACCTTC
V: TRBV4-1; D: .; J: TRBJ1-1; size: .; CDR3: CASSQDAGIAAEAFF; DNA: TGCGCCAGCAGCCAAGATGCGGGGATCGCGGCTGAAGCTTTCTTT